The rows below give T cell receptor beta chains drawn from one sample of a study of blood T cell repertoires in COVID-19. The data were produced by immunoSEQ multiplex PCR, yet TCRdb's version contains in-frame clones alone and is incomplete. In the table there are about 280,000 clones, roughly 89% of which are singletons. The sample taken for sequencing was peripheral blood. These receptors all come from a man aged 50-59 years with acute or convalescent COVID-19. Each CDR3 is given with its conserved first and last residue. The D gene is left open where the match is weak. For some rows the clone size is stated as once, few or many, or as a class when expanded; others skip it.

>TRBD1|14|NA|TRBV11-2|TRBJ2-1
CASSARQGRDEQFF
TGTGCCAGCAGCGCCCGACAGGGCCGCGATGAGCAGTTCTTC
>TRBD2|15|NA|TRBV14|TRBJ2-2
CASSLRWGGTGELFF
TGTGCCAGCAGCCTTCGGTGGGGGGGCACCGGGGAGCTGTTTTTT
>TRBD2|17|NA|TRBV4-2|TRBJ2-5
CASSQGGSGGRPETQYF
TGTGCCAGCAGCCAAGGGGGCAGCGGGGGCCGCCCGGAGACCCAGTACTTC
>NA|15|few|TRBV5-4|TRBJ1-6
CASSLVGRDNSPLHF
TGTGCCAGCAGCTTGGTCGGCAGGGATAATTCACCCCTCCACTTT
>TRBD1|14|NA|TRBV3-1/TRBV3-2|TRBJ1-5
CASSRTGGNQPQHF
TGTGCCAGCAGCCGCACAGGGGGCAATCAGCCCCAGCATTTT
>NA|15|NA|TRBV9|TRBJ1-1
CASSPRGGTNTEAFF
TGTGCCAGCAGCCCGCGGGGGGGAACGAACACTGAAGCTTTCTTT
>NA|14|NA|TRBV29-1|TRBJ1-1
CLLFRVHPNTEAFF
TGCCTCCTCTTCAGGGTGCATCCGAACACTGAAGCTTTCTTT
>NA|15|NA|TRBV15|TRBJ2-1
CATSLTGSSYNEQFF
TGTGCCACCAGCCTCACAGGGAGCTCCTACAATGAGCAGTTCTTC
>TRBD1|13|NA|TRBV2|TRBJ2-1
CASSRQGINEQFF
TGTGCCAGCAGCCGACAGGGGATCAATGAGCAGTTCTTC
>NA|16|NA|TRBV6-2/TRBV6-3|TRBJ1-3
CASSYSRADQENTIYF
TGTGCCAGCAGTTACTCGCGCGCTGACCAGGAAAACACCATATATTTT
>NA|15|NA|TRBV7-3|TRBJ2-1
CASSAGLGQVDEQFF
TGTGCCAGCAGCGCCGGCCTCGGTCAGGTGGATGAGCAGTTCTTC
>NA|15|NA|TRBV5-1|TRBJ2-2
CASHPGTTNTGELFF
TGCGCCAGCCATCCCGGGACAACGAACACCGGGGAGCTGTTTTTT
>NA|13|NA|TRBV15|TRBJ1-4
CATSSRGRKELFF
TGTGCCACCAGCTCAAGGGGCCGGAAGGAACTGTTTTTT
>NA|15|NA|TRBV9|TRBJ2-3
CASSVEGPGRDTQYF
TGTGCCAGCAGCGTAGAGGGACCCGGGAGAGATACGCAGTATTTT
>NA|12|NA|TRBV5-1|TRBJ2-1
CASSEPDREQFF
TGCGCCAGCAGCGAGCCAGACAGAGAGCAGTTCTTC
>NA|14|NA|TRBV18|TRBJ1-1
CASSPAVGGTEAFF
TGTGCCAGCTCACCGGCCGTAGGGGGCACTGAAGCTTTCTTT
>TRBD1|16|NA|TRBV19|TRBJ1-5
CASSIATGGWDQPQHF
TGTGCCAGTAGTATCGCGACAGGGGGCTGGGATCAGCCCCAGCATTTT
>TRBD1|13|NA|TRBV3-1/TRBV3-2|TRBJ1-1
CASSPRQGSEAFF
TGTGCCAGCAGCCCTAGACAGGGCTCTGAAGCTTTCTTT
>TRBD1|16|once|TRBV18|TRBJ2-3
CASSLTDRASTDTQYF
TGTGCCAGCTCCCTGACGGACAGGGCTAGCACAGATACGCAGTATTTT
>NA|12|NA|TRBV10-3|TRBJ1-2
CALRGGLYGYTF
TGTGCCCTAAGGGGGGGACTCTATGGCTACACCTTC
>NA|15|NA|TRBV5-1|TRBJ2-3
CASSPNGGSTDTQYF
TGCGCCAGCAGCCCGAACGGGGGAAGCACAGATACGCAGTATTTT
>TRBD1|16|NA|TRBV18|TRBJ1-3
CASSQKTGNSGNTIYF
TGTGCCAGCTCACAAAAGACAGGGAACTCTGGAAACACCATATATTTT
>NA|15|NA|TRBV6-5|TRBJ1-6
CASSYSKSPNSPLHF
TGTGCCAGCAGTTACTCGAAGAGCCCTAATTCACCCCTCCACTTT
>NA|13|NA|TRBV12-3/TRBV12-4|TRBJ1-6
CASSLIANSPLHF
TGTGCCAGCTCCTTGATCGCGAATTCACCCCTCCACTTT
>NA|15|NA|TRBV15|TRBJ1-1
CATSSRWEGRTEAFF
TGTGCCACCAGCAGCAGATGGGAGGGCAGGACTGAAGCTTTCTTT
>NA|13|NA|TRBV29-1|TRBJ1-4
CSVVGQTNEKLFF
TGCAGCGTTGTTGGTCAGACTAATGAAAAACTGTTTTTT
>NA|16|NA|TRBV9|TRBJ2-5
CASSVASGVSQETQYF
TGTGCCAGCAGCGTAGCTTCAGGGGTCAGTCAAGAGACCCAGTACTTC
>NA|17|NA|TRBV14|TRBJ2-3
CASSRPYGGLPTDTQYF
TGTGCCAGCAGCCGGCCTTACGGAGGACTTCCCACAGATACGCAGTATTTT
>NA|12|few|TRBV7-9|TRBJ1-4
CASSSIREKLFF
TGTGCCAGCAGCTCCATACGGGAAAAACTGTTTTTT
>TRBD1|16|NA|TRBV18|TRBJ1-1
CASSPITGGAGTEAFF
TGTGCCAGCTCACCAATAACAGGGGGCGCGGGGACTGAAGCTTTCTTT
>NA|14|NA|TRBV29-1|TRBJ2-3
CSVLDEAQAYTQYF
TGCAGCGTTTTAGACGAGGCCCAAGCGTATACGCAGTATTTT
>NA|12|NA|TRBV5-1|TRBJ2-3
CASSRGSDTQYF
TGCGCCAGCAGTAGGGGGTCAGATACGCAGTATTTT
>NA|14|NA|TRBV18|TRBJ1-5
CASSPSLSNQPQHF
TGTGCCAGCTCACCGAGTCTGAGCAATCAGCCCCAGCATTTT
>NA|17|NA|TRBV15|TRBJ1-5
CATSRDKGTLSNQPQHF
TGTGCCACCAGCAGAGATAAGGGGACTCTCAGCAATCAGCCCCAGCATTTT
>TRBD2|15|NA|TRBV10-3|TRBJ2-7
CAISELERGAYEQYF
TGTGCCATCAGTGAGTTGGAGCGGGGGGCCTACGAGCAGTACTTC
>TRBD2|16|NA|TRBV24-1|TRBJ2-3
CATSDPSGNGTDTQYF
TGTGCCACCAGTGATCCTAGCGGGAATGGTACAGATACGCAGTATTTT
>NA|16|NA|TRBV5-4|TRBJ1-3
CASSLRGGFSGNTIYF
TGTGCCAGCAGCTTGAGGGGAGGGTTCTCTGGAAACACCATATATTTT
>TRBD1|17|NA|TRBV11-3|TRBJ1-5
CASSTPRTGFGGQPQHF
TGTGCCAGCAGCACCCCTCGGACAGGGTTCGGGGGTCAGCCCCAGCATTTT
>NA|18|NA|TRBV6-1|TRBJ1-5
CASSETPRGGGSNQPQHF
TGTGCCAGCAGTGAAACCCCTAGGGGGGGCGGAAGCAATCAGCCCCAGCATTTT
>TRBD1|16|NA|TRBV3-1/TRBV3-2|TRBJ1-2
CASSATPGQGAEGYTF
TGTGCCAGCAGCGCTACACCGGGACAGGGGGCGGAAGGCTACACCTTC
>NA|13|NA|TRBV5-1|TRBJ1-5
CASSPDSNQPQHF
TGCGCCAGCAGTCCAGATAGCAATCAGCCCCAGCATTTT
>NA|13|NA|TRBV3-1/TRBV3-2|TRBJ2-1
CASSQFLGTEQFF
TGTGCCAGCAGCCAATTTTTGGGCACGGAGCAGTTCTTC
>TRBD1|14|NA|TRBV19|TRBJ1-2
CASSWDRENYGYTF
TGTGCCAGTAGTTGGGACAGGGAGAACTATGGCTACACCTTC
>NA|15|NA|TRBV15|TRBJ1-3
CATSRQIHSGNTIYF
TGTGCCACCAGCAGACAAATTCACTCTGGAAACACCATATATTTT
>TRBD2|16|many|TRBV5-4|TRBJ2-7
CASSLAGLADPYEQYF
TGTGCCAGCAGCTTGGCCGGGCTAGCGGACCCCTACGAGCAGTACTTC
>NA|13|NA|TRBV3-1/TRBV3-2|TRBJ1-1
CASSQGTRVEAFF
TGTGCCAGCAGCCAAGGGACACGTGTTGAAGCTTTCTTT
>NA|14|NA|TRBV29-1|TRBJ1-5
CSVHVGDSNQPQHF
TGCAGCGTCCACGTCGGGGATAGCAATCAGCCCCAGCATTTT
>TRBD2|15|NA|TRBV4-2|TRBJ2-1
CASSQGGGSYNEQFF
TGTGCCAGCAGCCAAGGCGGGGGGTCCTACAATGAGCAGTTCTTC
>NA|15|few|TRBV10-1|TRBJ1-1
CASSESAGDGTEAFF
TGCGCCAGCAGTGAGTCGGCGGGTGACGGCACTGAAGCTTTCTTT